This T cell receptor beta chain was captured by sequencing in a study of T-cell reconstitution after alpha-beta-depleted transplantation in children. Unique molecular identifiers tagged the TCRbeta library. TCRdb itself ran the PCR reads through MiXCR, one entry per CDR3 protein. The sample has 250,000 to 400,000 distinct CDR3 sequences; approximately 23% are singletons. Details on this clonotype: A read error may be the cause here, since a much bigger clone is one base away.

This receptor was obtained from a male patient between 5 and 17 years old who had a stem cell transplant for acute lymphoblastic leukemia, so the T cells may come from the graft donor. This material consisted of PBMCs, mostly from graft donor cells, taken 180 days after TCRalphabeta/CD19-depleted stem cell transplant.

The CDR3 spells CASSLHRYGYTF. CDR3 bases: TGTGCCAGCAGCTTACACCGCTATGGCTACACCTTC. The V gene is TRBV7-9, the J gene TRBJ1-2; D is unresolved. V was shortened by 2 bases and J by 4 bases, with 5 bases between the two germline ends. The germline CDR1 and CDR2 sequences are SEHNR and FQNEAQ (reference sequence). This CDR3 is 12 amino acids long.